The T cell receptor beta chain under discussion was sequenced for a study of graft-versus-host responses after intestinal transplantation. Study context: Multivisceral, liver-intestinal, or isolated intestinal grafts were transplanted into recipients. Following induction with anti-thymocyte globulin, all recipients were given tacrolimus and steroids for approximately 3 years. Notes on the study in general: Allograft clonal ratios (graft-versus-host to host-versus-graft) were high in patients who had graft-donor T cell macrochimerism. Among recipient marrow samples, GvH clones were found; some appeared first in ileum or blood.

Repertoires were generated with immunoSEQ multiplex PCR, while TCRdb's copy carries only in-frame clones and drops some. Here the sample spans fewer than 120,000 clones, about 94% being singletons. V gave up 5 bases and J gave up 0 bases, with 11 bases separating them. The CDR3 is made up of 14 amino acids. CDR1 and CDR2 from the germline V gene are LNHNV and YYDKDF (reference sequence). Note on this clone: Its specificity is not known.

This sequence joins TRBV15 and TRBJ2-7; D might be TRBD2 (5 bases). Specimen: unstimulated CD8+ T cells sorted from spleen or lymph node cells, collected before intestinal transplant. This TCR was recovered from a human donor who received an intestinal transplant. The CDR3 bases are TGTGCCACCAGCGGGTCCGGGATCTCCTACGAGCAGTACTTC. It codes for CATSGSGISYEQYF.